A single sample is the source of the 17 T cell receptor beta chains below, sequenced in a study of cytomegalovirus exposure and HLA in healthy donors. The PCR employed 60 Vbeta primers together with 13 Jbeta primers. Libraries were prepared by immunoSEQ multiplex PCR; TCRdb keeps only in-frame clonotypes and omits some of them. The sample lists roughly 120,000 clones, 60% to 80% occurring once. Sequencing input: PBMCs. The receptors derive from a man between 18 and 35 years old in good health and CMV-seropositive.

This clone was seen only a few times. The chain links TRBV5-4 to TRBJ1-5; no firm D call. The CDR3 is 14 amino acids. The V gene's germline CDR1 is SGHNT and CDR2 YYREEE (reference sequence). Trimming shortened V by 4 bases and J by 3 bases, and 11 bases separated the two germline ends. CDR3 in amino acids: CASSMGGDNQPQHF. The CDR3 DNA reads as TGTGCCAGCAGCATGGGCGGGGACAATCAGCCCCAGCATTTT. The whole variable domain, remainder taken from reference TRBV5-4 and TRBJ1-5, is ETGVTQSPTHLIKTRGQQVTLRCSSQSGHNTVSWYQQALGQGPQFIFQYYREEENGRGNFPPRFSGLQFPNYSSELNVNALELDDSALYLCASSMGGDNQPQHFGDGTRLSIL.

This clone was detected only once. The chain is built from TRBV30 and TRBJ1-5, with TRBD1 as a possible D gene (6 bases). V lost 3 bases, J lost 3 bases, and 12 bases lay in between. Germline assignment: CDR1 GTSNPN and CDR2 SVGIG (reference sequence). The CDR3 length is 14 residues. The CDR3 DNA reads TGTGCCTGGAGCCTCGGGGGGCACAATCAGCCCCAGCATTTT. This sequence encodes CAWSLGGHNQPQHF.

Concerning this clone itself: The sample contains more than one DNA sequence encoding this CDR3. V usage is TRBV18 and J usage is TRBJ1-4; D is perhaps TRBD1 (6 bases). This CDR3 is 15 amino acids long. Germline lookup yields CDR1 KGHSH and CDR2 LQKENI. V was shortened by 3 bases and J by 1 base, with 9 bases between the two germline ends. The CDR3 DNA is TGTGCCAGCTCACCCGCCAGGGGAACTAATGAAAAACTGTTTTTT. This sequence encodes CASSPARGTNEKLFF.

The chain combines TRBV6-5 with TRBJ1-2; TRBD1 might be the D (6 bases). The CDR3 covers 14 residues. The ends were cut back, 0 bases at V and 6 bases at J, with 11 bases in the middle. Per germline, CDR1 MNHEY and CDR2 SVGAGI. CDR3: CASSYSRGGDGYTF. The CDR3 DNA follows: TGTGCCAGCAGTTACTCCCGAGGGGGAGATGGCTACACCTTC.

CDR3 region: CASKRDTIGDGYTF. The CDR3 coding sequence is TGTGCCAGTAAGCGGGATACGATAGGGGACGGCTACACCTTC. This chain joins TRBV19 and TRBJ1-2; D perhaps matches TRBD1 (5 bases). This CDR3 has 14 residues. Germline V gene sequence: CDR1 LNHDA, CDR2 SQIVND (reference sequence). V gave up 7 bases and J gave up 8 bases, with 20 bases separating them.

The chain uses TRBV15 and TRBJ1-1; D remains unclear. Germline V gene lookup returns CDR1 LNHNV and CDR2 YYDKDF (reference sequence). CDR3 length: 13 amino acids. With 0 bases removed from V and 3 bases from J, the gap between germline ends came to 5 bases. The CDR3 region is CATSRDGDTEAFF. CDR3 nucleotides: TGTGCCACCAGCAGAGATGGAGACACTGAAGCTTTCTTT.

The CDR3 DNA is TGTGCCAGTAGTATAGGAGGGACAGGGTACCAAGAGACCCAGTACTTC. It yields the protein CASSIGGTGYQETQYF. V usage is TRBV19 and J usage is TRBJ2-5; the match to TRBD1 covers 9 bases. After removal of 1 base from V and 0 bases from J, the junction contained 3 bases not matched to a gene. CDR3 size: 16 residues. CDR1 is LNHDA, CDR2 SQIVND, per germline (reference sequence).

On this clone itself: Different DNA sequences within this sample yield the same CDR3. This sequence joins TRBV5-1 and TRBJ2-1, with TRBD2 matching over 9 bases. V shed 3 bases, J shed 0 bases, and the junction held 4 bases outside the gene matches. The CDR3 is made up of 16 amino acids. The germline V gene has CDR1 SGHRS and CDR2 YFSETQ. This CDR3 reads CASSSLAGSSYNEQFF. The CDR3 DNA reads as TGCGCCAGCAGCTCCCTAGCGGGGAGCTCCTACAATGAGCAGTTCTTC.

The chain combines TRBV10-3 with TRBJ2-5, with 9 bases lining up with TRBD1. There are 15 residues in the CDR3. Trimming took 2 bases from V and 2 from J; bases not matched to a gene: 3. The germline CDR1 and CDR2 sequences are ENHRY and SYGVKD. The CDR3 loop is CAISEPGTGQETQYF. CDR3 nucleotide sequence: TGTGCCATCAGTGAGCCTGGGACAGGGCAAGAGACCCAGTACTTC.

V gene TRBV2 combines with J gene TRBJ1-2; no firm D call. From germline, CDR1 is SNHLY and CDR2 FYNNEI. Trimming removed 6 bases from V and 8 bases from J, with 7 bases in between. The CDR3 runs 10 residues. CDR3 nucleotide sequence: TGTGCCAGCAGACGAGAGGGCTACACCTTC. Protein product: CASRREGYTF. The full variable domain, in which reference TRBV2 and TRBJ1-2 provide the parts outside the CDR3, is EPEVTQTPSHQVTQMGQEVILRCVPISNHLYFYWYRQILGQKVEFLVSFYNNEISEKSEIFDDQFSVERPDGSNFTLKIRSTKLEDSAMYFCASRREGYTFGSGTRLTVV.

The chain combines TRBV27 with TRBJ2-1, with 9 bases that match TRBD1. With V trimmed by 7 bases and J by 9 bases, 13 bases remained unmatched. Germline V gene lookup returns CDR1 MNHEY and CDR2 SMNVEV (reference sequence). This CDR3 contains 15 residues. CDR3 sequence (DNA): TGTGCCAGCACTTTGAAACAGGGGGCAGGGCGTGAGCAGTTCTTC. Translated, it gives CASTLKQGAGREQFF.

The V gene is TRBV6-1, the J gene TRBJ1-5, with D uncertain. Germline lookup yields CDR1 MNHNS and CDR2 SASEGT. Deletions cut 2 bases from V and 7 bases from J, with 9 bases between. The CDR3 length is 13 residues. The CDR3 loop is CASSESTLQPQHF. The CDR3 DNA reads TGTGCCAGCAGTGAAAGCACCTTGCAGCCCCAGCATTTT.

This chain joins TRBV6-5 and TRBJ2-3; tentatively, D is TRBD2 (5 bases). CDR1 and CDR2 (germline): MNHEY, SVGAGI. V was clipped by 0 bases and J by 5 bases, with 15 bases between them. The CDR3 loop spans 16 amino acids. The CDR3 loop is CASSYSPGPGVDTQYF. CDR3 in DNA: TGTGCCAGCAGTTACTCCCCCGGTCCCGGGGTAGATACGCAGTATTTT.

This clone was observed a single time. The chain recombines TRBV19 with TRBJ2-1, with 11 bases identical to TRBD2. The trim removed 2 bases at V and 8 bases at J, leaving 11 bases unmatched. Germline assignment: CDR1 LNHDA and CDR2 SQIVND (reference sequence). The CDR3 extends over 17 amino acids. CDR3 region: CASSISPTSGIGDEQFF. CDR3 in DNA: TGTGCCAGTAGTATAAGCCCGACTAGCGGGATTGGGGATGAGCAGTTCTTC.

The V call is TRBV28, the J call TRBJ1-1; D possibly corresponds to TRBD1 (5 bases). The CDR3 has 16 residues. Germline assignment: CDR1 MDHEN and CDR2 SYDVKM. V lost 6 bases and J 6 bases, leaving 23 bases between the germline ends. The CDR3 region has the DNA TGTGCCAGCAGCACTTATTGGGCGGGGGGTGGATCTGAAGCTTTCTTT. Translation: CASSTYWAGGGSEAFF.

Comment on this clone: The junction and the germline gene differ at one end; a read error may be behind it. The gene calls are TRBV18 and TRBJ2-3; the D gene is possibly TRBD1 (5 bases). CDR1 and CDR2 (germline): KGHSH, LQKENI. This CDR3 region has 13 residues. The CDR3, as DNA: TGTGCCAACTCAGAAGGGGCCCCGAATACGCAGTATTTT. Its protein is CANSEGAPNTQYF.

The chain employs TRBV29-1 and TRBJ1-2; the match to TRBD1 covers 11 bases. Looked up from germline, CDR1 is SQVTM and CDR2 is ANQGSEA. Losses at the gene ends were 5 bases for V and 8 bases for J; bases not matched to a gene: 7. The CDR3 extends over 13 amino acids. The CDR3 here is CSVPIGQGAGYTF. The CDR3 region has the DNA TGCAGCGTTCCTATAGGACAGGGGGCCGGCTACACCTTC. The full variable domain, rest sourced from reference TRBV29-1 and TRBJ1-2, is SAVISQKPSRDICQRGTSLTIQCQVDSQVTMMFWYRQQPGQSLTLIATANQGSEATYESGFVIDKFPISRPNLTFSTLTVSNMSPEDSSIYLCSVPIGQGAGYTFGSGTRLTVV.